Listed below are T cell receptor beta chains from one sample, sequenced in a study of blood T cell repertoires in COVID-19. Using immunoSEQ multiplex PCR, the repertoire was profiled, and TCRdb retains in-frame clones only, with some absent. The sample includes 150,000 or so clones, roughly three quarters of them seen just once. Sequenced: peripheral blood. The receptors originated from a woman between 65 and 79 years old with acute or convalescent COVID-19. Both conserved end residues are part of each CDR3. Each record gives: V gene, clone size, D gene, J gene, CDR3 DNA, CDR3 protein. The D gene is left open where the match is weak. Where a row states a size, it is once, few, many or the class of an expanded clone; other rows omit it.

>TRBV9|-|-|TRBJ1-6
TGTGCCAGCAGCGCCACAGGGTCCTATAATTCACCCCTCCACTTT
CASSATGSYNSPLHF
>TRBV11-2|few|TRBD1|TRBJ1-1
TGTGCCAGCAGCCGGGACAGGGGTATAACTGAAGCTTTCTTT
CASSRDRGITEAFF
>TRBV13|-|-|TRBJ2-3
TGTGCCAGCAGCTCGCGACAGGGCACAGATACGCAGTATTTT
CASSSRQGTDTQYF
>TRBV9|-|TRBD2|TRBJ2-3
TGTGCCAGCAGCCCCCGGGACTACCCCACGCATACGCAGTATTTT
CASSPRDYPTHTQYF
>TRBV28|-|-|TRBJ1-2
TGTGCCAGCAGTTTAGGGCGGACTAAGGACTACACCTTC
CASSLGRTKDYTF
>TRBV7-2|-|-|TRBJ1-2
TGTGCCAGCAGCTTAGGGGGCAGCTATGGCTACACCTTC
CASSLGGSYGYTF
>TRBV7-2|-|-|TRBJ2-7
TGTGCCAGCAGCTTACCATACAGGGCGCACGAGCAGTACTTC
CASSLPYRAHEQYF
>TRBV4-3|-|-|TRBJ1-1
TGCGCCAGCAGCCCTGGGGCCGGGTTCGGTGTCACTGAAGCTTTCTTT
CASSPGAGFGVTEAFF
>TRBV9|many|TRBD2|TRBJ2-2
TGTGCCAGCAGCGGCCCGTCTAGCGGGAGGGGGGACACCGGGGAGCTGTTTTTT
CASSGPSSGRGDTGELFF
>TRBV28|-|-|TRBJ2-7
TGTGCCAGCAACCCAAGCGGAGCCTACGAGCAGTACTTC
CASNPSGAYEQYF
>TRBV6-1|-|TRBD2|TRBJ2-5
TGTGCCAGCAGTGAAGCGGGTCAGCTAGCGGGGTCGGAGACCCAGTACTTC
CASSEAGQLAGSETQYF
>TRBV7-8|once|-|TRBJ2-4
TGTGCCAGCAGCTTAGAGTCGCGGCCAAGAGAGAACATTCAGTACTTC
CASSLESRPRENIQYF
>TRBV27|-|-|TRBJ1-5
TGTGCCAGCAGTTTATTCGGGGGGCTATTTCAGCCCCAGCATTTT
CASSLFGGLFQPQHF
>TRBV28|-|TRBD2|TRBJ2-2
TGTGCCAGCAGCTTAGGGGGGTTGGCTAGCGGGGCGAACACCGGGGAGCTGTTTTTT
CASSLGGLASGANTGELFF
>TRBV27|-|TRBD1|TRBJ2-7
TGTGCCAGCAGCCCCGACAGGGGGCGCAGAAACGAGCAGTACTTC
CASSPDRGRRNEQYF
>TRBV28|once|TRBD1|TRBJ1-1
TGTGCCAGCAGTTTACCCCGGACAGGGAGGGAATTGAACACTGAAGCTTTCTTT
CASSLPRTGRELNTEAFF
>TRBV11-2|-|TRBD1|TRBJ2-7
TGTGCCAGCAGCCCATGGACAGGGGTAACCTACGAGCAGTACTTC
CASSPWTGVTYEQYF
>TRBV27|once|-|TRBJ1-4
TGTGCCAGCAGTGAAATCAATCCCGACAGGTCCTTTCGAAAACTGTTTTTT
CASSEINPDRSFRKLFF
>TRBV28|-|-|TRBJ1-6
TGTGCCAGCAGCCGTACAGGGATGAAGTCTAATTCACCCCTCCACTTT
CASSRTGMKSNSPLHF
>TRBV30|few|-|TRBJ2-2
TGTGCCTGGAGAGCTGGACAATTCCTAGGGGGAACCGGGGAGCTGTTTTTT
CAWRAGQFLGGTGELFF
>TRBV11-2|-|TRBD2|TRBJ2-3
TGTGCCAGCAGCTTAGGGACTAGCGGGAACACAGATACGCAGTATTTT
CASSLGTSGNTDTQYF
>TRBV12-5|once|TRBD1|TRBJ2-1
TGTGCTAGTGGTTTGTCTGTAGGGGGCCCTATCTTC
CASGLSVGGPIF
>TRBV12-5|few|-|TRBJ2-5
TGTGCTAGTGGTTTGCTGGCAGAGACCCAGTACTTC
CASGLLAETQYF
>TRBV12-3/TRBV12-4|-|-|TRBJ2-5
TGTGCCAGCAGTTTAGGGGGGCGCGATGGGTACTTC
CASSLGGRDGYF
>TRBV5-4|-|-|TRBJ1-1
TGTGCCAGCACCCAGGGGACGTCGAACACTGAAGCTTTCTTT
CASTQGTSNTEAFF
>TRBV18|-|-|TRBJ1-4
TGTGCCAGCTCACCGAACGACAGCGGGGGTGGTGGCGAAAAACTGTTTTTT
CASSPNDSGGGGEKLFF
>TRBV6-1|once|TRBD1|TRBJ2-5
TGTGCCAGCAGTGAAATTGAGGGGGCAAGTGGAACCCAGTACTTC
CASSEIEGASGTQYF
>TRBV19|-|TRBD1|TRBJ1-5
TGTGCCAGTAGTAGGGGGACAGGGGAGAATCAGCCCCAGCATTTT
CASSRGTGENQPQHF
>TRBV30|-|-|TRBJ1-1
TGTGCCTGGAGTGGGGCGAACACTGAAGCTTTCTTT
CAWSGANTEAFF
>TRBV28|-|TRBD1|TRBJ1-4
TGTGCCAGCAGTTATTCAGGGGGCTTTGAAAAACTGTTTTTT
CASSYSGGFEKLFF
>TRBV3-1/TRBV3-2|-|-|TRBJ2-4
TGTGCCAGCTCTCCCTCCAGCGGGCGGGTTGACAAAAACATTCAGTACTTC
CASSPSSGRVDKNIQYF
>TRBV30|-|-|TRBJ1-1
TGTGCCTGGAGCGACAGGAAGGAAGCTTTCTTT
CAWSDRKEAFF
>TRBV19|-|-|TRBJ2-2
TGTGCCAGTAATAACAGGGCGGACACCGGGGAGCTGTTTTTT
CASNNRADTGELFF
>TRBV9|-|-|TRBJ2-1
TGTGCCAGCAGCGTAGCAGGAGCGGCCTACAATGAGCAGTTCTTC
CASSVAGAAYNEQFF
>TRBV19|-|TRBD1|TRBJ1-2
TGTGCCAGTAGTTTCTCCCAGACAGGGGGCAATGGCTACACCTTC
CASSFSQTGGNGYTF
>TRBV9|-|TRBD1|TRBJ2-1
TGTGCCAGCCGACAGGGCGCAACCTACAATGAGCAGTTCTTC
CASRQGATYNEQFF
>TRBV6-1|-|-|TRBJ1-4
TGTGCCAGCATTGAGTCCGGGGGGTCCGGCAATGAAAAACTGTTTTTT
CASIESGGSGNEKLFF
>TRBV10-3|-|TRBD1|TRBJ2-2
TGTGCCATCGGGGCTACAGGGGAAATCGGGGAGCTGTTTTTT
CAIGATGEIGELFF
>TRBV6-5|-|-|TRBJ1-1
TGTGCCAGCAGGGACACCTGGAACACTGAAGCTTTCTTT
CASRDTWNTEAFF
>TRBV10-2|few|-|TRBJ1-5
TGCGCCAGCAGTGACCCAGGGATGGGGCAGCCCCAGCATTTT
CASSDPGMGQPQHF
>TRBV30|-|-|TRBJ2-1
TGTGCCTGGAGTGTACGGGATGAGCAGTTCTTC
CAWSVRDEQFF
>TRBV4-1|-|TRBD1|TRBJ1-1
TGCGCCAGCAGCCAAGATCCGATACCAGGGGGTGGAGAAGCTTTCTTT
CASSQDPIPGGGEAFF
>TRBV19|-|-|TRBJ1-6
TGTGCCAGTAGTACCTCTGGACATACCTCACCCCTCCACTTT
CASSTSGHTSPLHF